These 7 T cell receptor beta chains share one sample of origin, sequenced in a study of cytomegalovirus exposure and HLA in healthy donors. In the PCR, 60 Vbeta and 13 Jbeta primers were used. The protocol was immunoSEQ multiplex PCR, while the TCRdb copy is restricted to in-frame clones and leaves out a portion. This sample has around 150,000 clones, with about 79% found just once. Sequenced input: PBMCs. The source is a female donor in good health and CMV-seropositive.

In the case of this clone: Other DNA sequences in the same sample also yield this CDR3. The chain carries TRBV9 and TRBJ1-2; 8 nucleotides agree with TRBD1. Looked up from germline, CDR1 is SGDLS and CDR2 is YYNGEE. This CDR3 is built from 14 residues. After removal of 5 bases from V and 3 bases from J, the junction contained 6 bases not matched to a gene. The CDR3 is CASSPGQGDYGYTF. The CDR3 DNA reads TGTGCCAGCAGTCCCGGACAGGGTGACTATGGCTACACCTTC.

This sequence joins TRBV4-1 and TRBJ2-7; 8 bases fit TRBD1. The germline V gene has CDR1 MGHRA and CDR2 YSYEKL. After removal of 2 bases from V and 5 bases from J, the junction contained 14 bases not matched to a gene. The CDR3 totals 17 residues. CDR3 sequence: CASSQIQEAGGVDEQYF. CDR3 bases: TGCGCCAGCAGCCAAATTCAGGAGGCAGGGGGCGTCGACGAGCAGTACTTC.

This chain connects TRBV15 to TRBJ2-1; 8 nucleotides align to TRBD2. This CDR3 contains 16 residues. V lost 1 base to trimming and J lost 5 bases; unmatched junction nucleotides: 7. Germline V gives CDR1 LNHNV, CDR2 YYDKDF (reference sequence). CDR3 nucleotide sequence: TGTGCCACCAGCAGAGGTTTTAGCGGGAACGACAATGAGCAGTTCTTC. Protein: CATSRGFSGNDNEQFF.

This chain uses TRBV18 with TRBJ1-1; possible D gene TRBD1, 6 bases. Germline V gene lookup returns CDR1 KGHSH and CDR2 LQKENI. The CDR3 has 13 residues. V dropped 1 base and J dropped 3 bases, with 6 bases sitting between them. The CDR3 sequence: CASSPRQDTEAFF. CDR3 in DNA: TGTGCCAGCTCACCACGACAGGACACTGAAGCTTTCTTT.

The chain uses TRBV5-1 and TRBJ2-7; D call uncertain. V was cut by 1 base and J by 0 bases, with 8 bases left in between. The V gene's germline CDR1 is SGHRS and CDR2 YFSETQ. This CDR3 is built from 14 residues. CDR3 sequence reads: CASSLQPSSYEQYF. The CDR3 region has the DNA TGCGCCAGCAGCTTGCAACCTAGCTCCTACGAGCAGTACTTC.

This chain connects TRBV9 to TRBJ2-1; 8 bases line up with TRBD2. This CDR3 has 14 residues. The germline V gene encodes CDR1 SGDLS and CDR2 YYNGEE. V was pared by 1 base and J by 7 bases, with 4 bases of the junction left unmatched. CDR3 region: CASSVRLASNEQFF. DNA of the CDR3: TGTGCCAGCAGCGTAAGACTAGCGTCTAATGAGCAGTTCTTC.

The CDR3 DNA sequence: TGTGCCAGCAGCTTCGACAGGGGGCACGAAAAACTGTTTTTT. This encodes CASSFDRGHEKLFF. The chain is built from TRBV11-2 and TRBJ1-4, with 10 bases matching TRBD1. CDR1 and CDR2 from the germline V gene are SGHAT and FQNNGV. This CDR3 comprises 14 residues. V was clipped by 3 bases and J by 8 bases; unmatched bases: 3.